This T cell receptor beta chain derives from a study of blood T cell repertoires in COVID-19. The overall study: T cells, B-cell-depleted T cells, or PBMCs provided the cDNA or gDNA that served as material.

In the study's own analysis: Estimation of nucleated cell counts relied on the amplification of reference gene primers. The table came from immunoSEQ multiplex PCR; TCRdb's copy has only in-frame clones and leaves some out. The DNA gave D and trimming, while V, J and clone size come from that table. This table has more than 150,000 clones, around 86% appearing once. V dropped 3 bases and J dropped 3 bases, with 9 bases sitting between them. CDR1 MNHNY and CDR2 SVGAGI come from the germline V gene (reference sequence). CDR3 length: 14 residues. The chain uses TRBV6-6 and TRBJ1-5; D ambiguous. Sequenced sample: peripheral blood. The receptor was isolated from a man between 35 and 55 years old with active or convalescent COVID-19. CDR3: CASSYSGDNQPQHF. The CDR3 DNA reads TGTGCCAGCAGTTATAGCGGGGACAATCAGCCCCAGCATTTT.